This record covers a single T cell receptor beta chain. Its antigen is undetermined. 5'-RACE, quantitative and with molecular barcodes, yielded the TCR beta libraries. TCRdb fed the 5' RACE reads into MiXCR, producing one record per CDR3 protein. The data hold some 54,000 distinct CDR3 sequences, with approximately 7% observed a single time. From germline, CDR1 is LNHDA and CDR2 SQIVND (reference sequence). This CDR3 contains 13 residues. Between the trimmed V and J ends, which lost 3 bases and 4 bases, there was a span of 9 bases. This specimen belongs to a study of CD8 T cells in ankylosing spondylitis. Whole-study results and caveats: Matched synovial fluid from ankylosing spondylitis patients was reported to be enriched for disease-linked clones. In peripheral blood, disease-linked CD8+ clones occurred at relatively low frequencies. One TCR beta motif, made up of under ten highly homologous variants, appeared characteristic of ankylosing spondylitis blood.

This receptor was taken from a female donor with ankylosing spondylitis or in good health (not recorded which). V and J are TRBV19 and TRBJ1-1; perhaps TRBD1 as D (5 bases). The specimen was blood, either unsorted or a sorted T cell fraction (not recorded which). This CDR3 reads CASSMDGGTEAFF. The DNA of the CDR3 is TGTGCCAGTAGTATGGACGGGGGCACTGAAGCTTTCTTT.